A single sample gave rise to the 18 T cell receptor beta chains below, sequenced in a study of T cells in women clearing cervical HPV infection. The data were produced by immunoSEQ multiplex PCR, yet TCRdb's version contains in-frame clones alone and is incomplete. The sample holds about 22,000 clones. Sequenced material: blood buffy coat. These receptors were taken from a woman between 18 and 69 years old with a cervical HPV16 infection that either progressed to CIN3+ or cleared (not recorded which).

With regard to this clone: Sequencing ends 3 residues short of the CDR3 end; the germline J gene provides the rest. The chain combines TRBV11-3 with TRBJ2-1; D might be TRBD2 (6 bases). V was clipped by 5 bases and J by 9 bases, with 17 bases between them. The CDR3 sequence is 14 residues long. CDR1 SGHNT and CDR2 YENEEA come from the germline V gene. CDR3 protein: CASSLSGSSAEQFF. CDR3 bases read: TGTGCCAGCAGCCTAAGCGGGTCGAGCGCTGAG.

The CDR3 protein is CSVLTGTGPTGELFF. CDR3 DNA, as far as it was read: TGCAGCGTTCTTACCGGGACAGGGCCCACCGGGGAG. The genes are TRBV29-1 and TRBJ2-2, with 9 bases lining up with TRBD1. The read stops 3 residues short of the end of the CDR3; the missing end is completed from the germline J gene. Germline CDR1 reads SQVTM; CDR2 reads ANQGSEA. The CDR3 extends over 15 amino acids. The trim removed 5 bases at V and 4 bases at J, leaving 8 bases unmatched.

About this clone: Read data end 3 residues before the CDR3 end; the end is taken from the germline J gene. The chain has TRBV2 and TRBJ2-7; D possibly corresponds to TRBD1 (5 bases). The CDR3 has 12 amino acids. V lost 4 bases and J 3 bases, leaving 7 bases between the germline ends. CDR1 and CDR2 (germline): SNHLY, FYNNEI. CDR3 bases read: TGTGCCAGCAGTGTGCAGGGCTACGAG. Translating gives CASSVQGYE. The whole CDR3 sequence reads CASSVQGYEQYF. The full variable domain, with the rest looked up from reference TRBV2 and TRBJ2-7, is EPEVTQTPSHQVTQMGQEVILRCVPISNHLYFYWYRQILGQKVEFLVSFYNNEISEKSEIFDDQFSVERPDGSNFTLKIRSTKLEDSAMYFCASSVQGYEQYFGPGTRLTVT.

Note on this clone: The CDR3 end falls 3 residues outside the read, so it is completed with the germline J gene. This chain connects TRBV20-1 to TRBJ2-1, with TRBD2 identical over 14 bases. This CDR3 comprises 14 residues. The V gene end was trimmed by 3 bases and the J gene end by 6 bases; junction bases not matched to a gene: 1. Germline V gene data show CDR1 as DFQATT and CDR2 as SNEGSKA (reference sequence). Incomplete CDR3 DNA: TGCAGTGCTAGGGGACTAGCGGGGGTCAATGAG. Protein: CSARGLAGVNE. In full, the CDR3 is CSARGLAGVNEQFF.

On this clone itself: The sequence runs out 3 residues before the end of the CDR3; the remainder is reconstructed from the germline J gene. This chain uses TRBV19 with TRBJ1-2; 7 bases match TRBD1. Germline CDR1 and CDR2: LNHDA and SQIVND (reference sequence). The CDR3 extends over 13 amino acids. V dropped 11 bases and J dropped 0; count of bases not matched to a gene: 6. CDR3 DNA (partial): TGTGCCGGTACGAGGGGGCCTAACTATGGC. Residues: CAGTRGPNYG. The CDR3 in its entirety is CAGTRGPNYGYTF.

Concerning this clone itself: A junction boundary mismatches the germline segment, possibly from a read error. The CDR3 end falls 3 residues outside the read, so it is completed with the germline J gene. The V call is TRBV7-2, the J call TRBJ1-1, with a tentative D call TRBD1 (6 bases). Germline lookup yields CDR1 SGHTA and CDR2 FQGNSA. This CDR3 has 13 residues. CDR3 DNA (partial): TGTGCCAGCAGGTTAGTAGGGGGCACTGAA. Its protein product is CASRLVGGTE. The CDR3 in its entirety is CASRLVGGTEAFF.

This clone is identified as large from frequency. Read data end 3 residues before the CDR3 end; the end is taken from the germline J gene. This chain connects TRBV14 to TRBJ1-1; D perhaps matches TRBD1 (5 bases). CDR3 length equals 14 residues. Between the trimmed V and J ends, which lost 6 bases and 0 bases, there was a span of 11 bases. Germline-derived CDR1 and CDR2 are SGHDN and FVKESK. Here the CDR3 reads CASRTDTMNTEAFF. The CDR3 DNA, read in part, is TGTGCCAGCAGGACAGATACAATGAACACTGAA. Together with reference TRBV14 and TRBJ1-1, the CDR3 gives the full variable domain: EAGVTQFPSHSVIEKGQTVTLRCDPISGHDNLYWYRRVMGKEIKFLLHFVKESKQDESGMPNNRFLAERTGGTYSTLKVQPAELEDSGVYFCASRTDTMNTEAFFGQGTRLTVV.

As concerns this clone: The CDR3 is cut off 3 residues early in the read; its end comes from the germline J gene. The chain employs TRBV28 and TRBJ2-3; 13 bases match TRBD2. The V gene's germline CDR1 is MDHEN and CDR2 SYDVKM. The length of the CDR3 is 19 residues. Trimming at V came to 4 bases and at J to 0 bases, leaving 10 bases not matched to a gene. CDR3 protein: CASSSPTSTSGGSTDTQYF. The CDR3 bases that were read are TGTGCCAGCAGTTCCCCGACCTCGACTAGCGGGGGGAGCACAGATACG.

The CDR3 sequence is CASSLFAGEGEKLFF. CDR3 DNA (partial): TGTGCCAGCAGTTTATTTGCAGGGGAAGGGGAAAAA. V and J are TRBV12-3 or TRBV12-4 and TRBJ1-4, with D possibly being TRBD1 (6 bases). From the germline J gene comes the end of the CDR3, since the read stops 3 residues before it. The CDR3 runs to 15 residues. V lost 2 bases and J 8 bases, leaving 15 bases between the germline ends.

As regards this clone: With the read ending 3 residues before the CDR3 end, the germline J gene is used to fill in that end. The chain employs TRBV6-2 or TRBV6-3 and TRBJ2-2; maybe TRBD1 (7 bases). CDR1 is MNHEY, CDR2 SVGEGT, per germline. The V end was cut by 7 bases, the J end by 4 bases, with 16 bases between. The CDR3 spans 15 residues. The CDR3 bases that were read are TGTGCCAGCACTATTCAGGGGGGTTTCACCGGGGAG. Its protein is CASTIQGGFTGE. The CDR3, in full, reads CASTIQGGFTGELFF.

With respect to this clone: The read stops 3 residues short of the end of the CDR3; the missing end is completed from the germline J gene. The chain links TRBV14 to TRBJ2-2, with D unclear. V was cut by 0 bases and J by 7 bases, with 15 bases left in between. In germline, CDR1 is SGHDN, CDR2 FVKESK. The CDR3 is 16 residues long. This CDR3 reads CASSQEARVEIGELFF. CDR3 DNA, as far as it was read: TGTGCCAGCAGCCAAGAGGCCCGGGTTGAAATCGGGGAG.

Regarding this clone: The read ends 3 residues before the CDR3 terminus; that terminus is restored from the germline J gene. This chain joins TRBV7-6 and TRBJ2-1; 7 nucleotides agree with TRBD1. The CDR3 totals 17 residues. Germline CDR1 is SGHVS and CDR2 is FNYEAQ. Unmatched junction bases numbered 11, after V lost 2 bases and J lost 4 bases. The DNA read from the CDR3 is TGTGCCAGCAGCTTAACGGGGACGGGACAGCTGTACAATGAG. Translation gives CASSLTGTGQLYNE. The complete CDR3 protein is CASSLTGTGQLYNEQFF. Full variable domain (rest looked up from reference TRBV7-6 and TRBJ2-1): GAGVSQSPRYKVTKRGQDVALRCDPISGHVSLYWYRQALGQGPEFLTYFNYEAQQDKSGLPNDRFSAERPEGSISTLTIQRTEQRDSAMYRCASSLTGTGQLYNEQFFGPGTRLTVL.

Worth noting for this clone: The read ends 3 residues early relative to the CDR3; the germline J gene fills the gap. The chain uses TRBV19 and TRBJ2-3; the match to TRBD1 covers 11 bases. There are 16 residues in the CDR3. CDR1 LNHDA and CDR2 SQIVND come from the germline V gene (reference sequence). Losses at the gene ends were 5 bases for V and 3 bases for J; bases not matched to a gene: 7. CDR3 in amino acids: CASSAERDRGTDTQYF. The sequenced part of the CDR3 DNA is TGTGCCAGTAGTGCCGAGCGGGACAGGGGGACAGATACG.

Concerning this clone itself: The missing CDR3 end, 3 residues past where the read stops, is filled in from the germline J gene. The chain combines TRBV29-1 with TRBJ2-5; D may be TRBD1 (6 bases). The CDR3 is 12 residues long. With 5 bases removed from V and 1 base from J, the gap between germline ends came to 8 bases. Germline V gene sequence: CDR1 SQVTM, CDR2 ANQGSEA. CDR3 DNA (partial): TGCAGCGTTAAGGACAGCCAAGAGACC. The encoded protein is CSVKDSQET. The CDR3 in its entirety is CSVKDSQETQYF.

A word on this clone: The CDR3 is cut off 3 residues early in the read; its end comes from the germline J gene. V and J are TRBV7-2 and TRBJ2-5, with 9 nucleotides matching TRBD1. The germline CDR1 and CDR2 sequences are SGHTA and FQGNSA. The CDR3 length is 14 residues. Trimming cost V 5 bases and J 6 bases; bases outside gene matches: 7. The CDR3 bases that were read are TGTGCCAGCAGCCCTCGGGGACAGGGAAAGACC. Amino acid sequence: CASSPRGQGKT. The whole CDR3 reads CASSPRGQGKTQYF.

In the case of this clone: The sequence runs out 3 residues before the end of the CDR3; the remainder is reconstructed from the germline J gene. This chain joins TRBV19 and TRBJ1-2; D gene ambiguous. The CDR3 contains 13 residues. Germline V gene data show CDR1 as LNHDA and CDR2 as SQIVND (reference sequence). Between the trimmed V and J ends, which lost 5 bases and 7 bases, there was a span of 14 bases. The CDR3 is CASSRGTTFGYTF. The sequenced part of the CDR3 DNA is TGTGCCAGTAGTCGCGGCACGACTTTTGGC. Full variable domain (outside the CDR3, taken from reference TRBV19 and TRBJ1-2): DGGITQSPKYLFRKEGQNVTLSCEQNLNHDAMYWYRQDPGQGLRLIYYSQIVNDFQKGDIAEGYSVSREKKESFPLTVTSAQKNPTAFYLCASSRGTTFGYTFGSGTRLTVV.

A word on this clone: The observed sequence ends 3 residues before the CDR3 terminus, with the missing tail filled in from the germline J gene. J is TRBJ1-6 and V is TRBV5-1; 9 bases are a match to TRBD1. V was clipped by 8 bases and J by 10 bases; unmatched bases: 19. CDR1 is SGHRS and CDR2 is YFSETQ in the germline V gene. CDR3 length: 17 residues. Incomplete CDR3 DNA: TGCGCCAGTCGGGTTGGACGGGGACAGGGCGATGGATCACCC. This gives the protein CASRVGRGQGDGSP. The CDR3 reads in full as CASRVGRGQGDGSPLHF. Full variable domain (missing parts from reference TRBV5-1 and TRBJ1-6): KAGVTQTPRYLIKTRGQQVTLSCSPISGHRSVSWYQQTPGQGLQFLFEYFSETQRNKGNFPGRFSGRQFSNSRSEMNVSTLELGDSALYLCASRVGRGQGDGSPLHFGNGTRLTVT.

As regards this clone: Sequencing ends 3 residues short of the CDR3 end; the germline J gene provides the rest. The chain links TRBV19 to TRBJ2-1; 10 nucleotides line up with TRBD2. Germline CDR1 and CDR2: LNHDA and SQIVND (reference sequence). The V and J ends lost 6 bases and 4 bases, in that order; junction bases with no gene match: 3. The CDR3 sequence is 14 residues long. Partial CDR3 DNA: TGTGCCAGTAGAGGACTAGCGGATTACAATGAG. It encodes CASRGLADYNE. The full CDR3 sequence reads CASRGLADYNEQFF. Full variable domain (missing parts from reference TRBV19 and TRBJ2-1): DGGITQSPKYLFRKEGQNVTLSCEQNLNHDAMYWYRQDPGQGLRLIYYSQIVNDFQKGDIAEGYSVSREKKESFPLTVTSAQKNPTAFYLCASRGLADYNEQFFGPGTRLTVL.